A selection of T cell receptor beta chains follows, all from one sample in a study of post-analysis software for immune sequencing data. A single record per CDR3 protein comes from TCRdb applying MiXCR to the PCR reads. Of about half a million distinct CDR3 sequences listed, under 55% were seen once; the top ten hold over 10%. Sequencing input: blood. The receptors come from a girl aged 10-17 years with multiple sclerosis. Both conserved end residues are part of each CDR3.

V gene: TRBV7-3; J gene: TRBJ2-5; CDR3 protein: CASSQGIYNRLYQETQYF
V gene: TRBV20-1; J gene: .; CDR3 protein: CSARVETANTYEQYF
V gene: TRBV4-1; J gene: TRBJ1-2; CDR3 protein: CASSQDQSYGYTF
V gene: TRBV29-1; J gene: TRBJ1-2; CDR3 protein: CSLQDRSNGYTF
V gene: TRBV3-1; J gene: TRBJ2-5; CDR3 protein: CASSQLAATNQETQYF
V gene: TRBV28; J gene: TRBJ1-5; CDR3 protein: CASTPIIGRSNQPQHF
V gene: TRBV7-9; J gene: TRBJ2-1; CDR3 protein: CASSLRTTGLGSYNEQFF
V gene: TRBV28; J gene: TRBJ1-4; CDR3 protein: CASSETGGGEKLFF
V gene: TRBV5-1; J gene: TRBJ2-7; CDR3 protein: CASSHSSDAPYEQYF
V gene: TRBV25-1; J gene: TRBJ2-3; CDR3 protein: CASSVVHRTDTQYF
V gene: TRBV6-6; J gene: TRBJ2-1; CDR3 protein: CASRYSGRGSEQFF
V gene: TRBV2; J gene: TRBJ2-4; CDR3 protein: CASSEKGVIQYF
V gene: TRBV20-1; J gene: TRBJ2-1; CDR3 protein: CSARGGGLADYNEQFF
V gene: TRBV7-8; J gene: TRBJ2-3; CDR3 protein: CASSLARLAVSTDTQYF
V gene: TRBV6-5; J gene: TRBJ2-3; CDR3 protein: CASSFRAGKTSGRTDTQYF
V gene: TRBV12-3/TRBV12-4; J gene: TRBJ1-2; CDR3 protein: CATGTDAAYGYTF
V gene: TRBV20-1; J gene: TRBJ1-1; CDR3 protein: CSARDLKGFTEAFF
V gene: TRBV20-1; J gene: TRBJ2-3; CDR3 protein: CSAQSRTSGSGTDTQYF
V gene: TRBV27; J gene: TRBJ1-2; CDR3 protein: CASSPGGGAKNYGYTF
V gene: TRBV29-1; J gene: TRBJ1-1; CDR3 protein: CSVLRTGEVDTEAFF
V gene: TRBV10-3; J gene: TRBJ1-1; CDR3 protein: CAIRESAGNTEAFF
V gene: TRBV27; J gene: TRBJ2-2; CDR3 protein: CASSWTGGSLNTGELFF
V gene: TRBV28; J gene: TRBJ1-1; CDR3 protein: CASSAGMNTEAFF
V gene: TRBV5-6; J gene: TRBJ2-5; CDR3 protein: CASSLGRGRETQYF
V gene: TRBV20-1; J gene: TRBJ1-6; CDR3 protein: CSAGTGGPGAPLHF
V gene: TRBV4-1; J gene: TRBJ2-5; CDR3 protein: CASSQDRGVGETQYF
V gene: TRBV2; J gene: TRBJ2-3; CDR3 protein: CASSERRDEADTQYF
V gene: TRBV5-1; J gene: TRBJ2-7; CDR3 protein: CASSFSQGNPYEQYF
V gene: TRBV4-2; J gene: TRBJ1-2; CDR3 protein: CASSQGSGEHLFYGYTF
V gene: TRBV20-1; J gene: TRBJ2-7; CDR3 protein: CSARSGGQGALEQYF
V gene: TRBV18; J gene: TRBJ1-2; CDR3 protein: CASSPPGRNGYTF
V gene: TRBV7-7; J gene: TRBJ2-1; CDR3 protein: CASSPLPGETNEQFF
V gene: TRBV29-1; J gene: TRBJ2-7; CDR3 protein: CSVDGQGSYEQYF
V gene: TRBV19; J gene: TRBJ2-7; CDR3 protein: CASSPRTGSFSYEQYF